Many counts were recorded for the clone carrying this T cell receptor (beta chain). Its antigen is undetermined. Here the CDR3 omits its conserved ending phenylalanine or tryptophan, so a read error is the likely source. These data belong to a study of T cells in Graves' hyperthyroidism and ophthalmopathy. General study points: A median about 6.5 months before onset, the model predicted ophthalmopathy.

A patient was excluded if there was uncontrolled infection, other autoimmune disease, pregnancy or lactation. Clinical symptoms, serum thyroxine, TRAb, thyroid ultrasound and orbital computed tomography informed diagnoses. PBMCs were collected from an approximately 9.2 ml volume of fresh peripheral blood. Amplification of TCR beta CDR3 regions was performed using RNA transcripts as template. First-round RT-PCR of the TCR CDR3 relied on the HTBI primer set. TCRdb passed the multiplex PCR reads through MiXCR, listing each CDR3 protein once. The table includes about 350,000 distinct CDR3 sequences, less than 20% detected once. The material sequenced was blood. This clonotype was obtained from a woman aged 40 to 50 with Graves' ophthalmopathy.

CDR3 residues: CASSIPGGQPQHS. Here the CDR3 DNA reads TGTGCCAGTAGTATACCCGGAGGACAGCCCCAGCATTCT. The chain employs TRBV19 and TRBJ1-5; D gene ambiguous. Trimming pared 2 bases from V and 7 bases from J, leaving 9 bases between. CDR1 is LNHDA, CDR2 SQIVND, per germline (reference sequence). The CDR3 runs to 13 residues.